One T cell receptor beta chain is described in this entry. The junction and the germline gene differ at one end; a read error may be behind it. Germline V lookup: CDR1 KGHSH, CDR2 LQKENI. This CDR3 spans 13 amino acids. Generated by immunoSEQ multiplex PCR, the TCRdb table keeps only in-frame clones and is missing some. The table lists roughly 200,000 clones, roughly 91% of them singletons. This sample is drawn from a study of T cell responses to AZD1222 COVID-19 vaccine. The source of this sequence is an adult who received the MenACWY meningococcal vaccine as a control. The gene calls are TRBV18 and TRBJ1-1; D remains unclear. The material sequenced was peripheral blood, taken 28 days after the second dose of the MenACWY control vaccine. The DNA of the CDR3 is TGTGCCAGCTCGCCACCGCAGAACACTGAAGCTTTCTTT. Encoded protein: CASSPPQNTEAFF. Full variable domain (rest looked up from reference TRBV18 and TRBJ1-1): NAGVMQNPRHLVRRRGQEARLRCSPMKGHSHVYWYRQLPEEGLKFMVYLQKENIIDESGMPKERFSAEFPKEGPSILRIQQVVRGDSAAYFCASSPPQNTEAFFGQGTRLTVV.